Sequencing of this T cell receptor (beta chain) was carried out in a study of blood T cell repertoires in COVID-19. Study-level information: T cells, B-cell-depleted T cells, or PBMCs provided the cDNA or gDNA that served as material.

Seattle patients were enrolled while actively infected and followed longitudinally. Authors' processing steps: Amplification with reference gene primers provided the estimates of nucleated cell counts. Measured with immunoSEQ multiplex PCR; TCRdb has only the in-frame clones, and not every one. V and J calls and clone size come straight from that table; D and trimming were deduced from the DNA. Found here are approximately 280,000 clones, 75% to 95% of them singletons; the top ten hold nearly 7%. The sample taken for sequencing was peripheral blood. This clonotype was obtained from a young woman with COVID-19, enrolled during active disease.

This CDR3 reads CASSYPLRSNQPQHF. CDR3 coding DNA: TGTGCCAGCAGTTACCCGCTGAGAAGCAATCAGCCCCAGCATTTT. This rearrangement joins TRBV6-2 or TRBV6-3 to TRBJ1-5, with D hard to call. This CDR3 spans 15 amino acids. V was shortened by 2 bases and J by 1 base, with 9 bases between the two germline ends. Germline-derived CDR1 and CDR2 are MNHEY and SVGEGT.